The 18 T cell receptor beta chains in this list originate from one sample, sequenced in a study of Ad26.COV2.S vaccination and SARS-CoV-2 variants. Treatment here: some 20 received Ad26.COV2.S at low or high dose, single or two shots; about five received placebo; per-sample allocation not given. Day 63 after the first injection of vaccine or placebo was the sampling time. Produced via immunoSEQ multiplex PCR; TCRdb's table is partial and in-frame only. Of roughly 380,000 clones in the sample, roughly 85% were seen once. The sequencing used peripheral blood, collected in a trial of Ad26.COV2.S vaccine versus placebo. The receptor source for this set is a person aged 18-65 years who received the Ad26.COV2.S COVID-19 vaccine or a placebo.

The chain combines TRBV21-1 with TRBJ1-1; the tabulated D call, TRBD1, remains unverified against the DNA. TRBV21-1 represents a pseudogene. This CDR3 has 17 residues. DNA for the CDR3: TGTGCCAGCAGCAAAACCCCAGGGGGCCTTGTAGGCACTGAAGCTTTCTTT. It specifies CASSKTPGGLVGTEAFF.

The rearrangement uses TRBV5-8 and TRBJ2-7; the match to TRBD2 covers 8 bases. V shed 4 bases, J shed 6 bases, and the junction held 21 bases outside the gene matches. This CDR3 spans 18 amino acids. Germline V lookup: CDR1 SGHTS, CDR2 YDEGEE. Here the CDR3 reads CASSPAFWTSLPSVEQYF. Here the CDR3 DNA reads TGTGCCAGCAGCCCCGCATTCTGGACTAGCCTACCTTCCGTCGAGCAGTACTTC.

V usage is TRBV30 and J usage is TRBJ2-7; maybe TRBD1 (5 bases). CDR1 and CDR2 from the germline V gene are GTSNPN and SVGIG (reference sequence). Trimming stripped 5 bases from V and 4 bases from J, with 15 bases between. This CDR3 contains 13 residues. The CDR3 reads CAWGVGQGYEQYF. In nucleotides, the CDR3 is TGTGCCTGGGGAGTAGGGCAGGGATACGAGCAGTACTTC.

V usage is TRBV9 and J usage is TRBJ2-3, with 9 bases matching TRBD2. V lost 0 bases, J lost 6 bases, and 14 bases stayed unmatched. Germline V gene lookup returns CDR1 SGDLS and CDR2 YYNGEE. The CDR3 loop spans 18 amino acids. The CDR3 loop reads CASSVATGVAGVQDTQYF. In DNA, the CDR3 is TGTGCCAGCAGCGTAGCTACGGGGGTAGCGGGGGTCCAGGATACGCAGTATTTT.

The sample holds a few counts of this clone. The J gene is TRBJ1-2, the V gene TRBV19; 7 nucleotides agree with TRBD1. The CDR3 sequence is 15 residues long. V was pared by 6 bases and J by 7 bases, with 14 bases of the junction left unmatched. Per the germline V gene, CDR1 is LNHDA and CDR2 is SQIVND (reference sequence). CDR3 sequence: CASRDGDRVVGGYTF. The CDR3 DNA reads TGTGCCAGTAGGGACGGCGACAGGGTGGTAGGTGGCTACACCTTC.

The rearrangement uses TRBV11-3 and TRBJ2-7; 7 bases are shared with TRBD2. The CDR3 totals 17 residues. The V and J ends lost 6 bases and 0 bases, in that order; junction bases with no gene match: 14. Looked up from germline, CDR1 is SGHNT and CDR2 is YENEEA. The CDR3 here is CASSPPGTIDFSYEQYF. The CDR3 DNA reads TGTGCCAGCAGTCCCCCCGGGACTATTGATTTCTCCTACGAGCAGTACTTC.

The rearrangement joins TRBV28 to TRBJ1-4; D perhaps matches TRBD1 (5 bases). The CDR3 is 15 residues long. The ends were cut back, 1 base at V and 4 bases at J, with 10 bases in the middle. The V gene's germline CDR1 is MDHEN and CDR2 SYDVKM. CDR3 amino acids: CASSLFQGGNEKLFF. CDR3 DNA: TGTGCCAGCAGTTTATTTCAGGGAGGTAATGAAAAACTGTTTTTT.

J is TRBJ1-1 and V is TRBV6-2 or TRBV6-3, with 8 bases fitting TRBD1. V gave up 6 bases and J gave up 1 base; unmatched junction bases: 4. In germline, CDR1 is MNHEY, CDR2 SVGEGT. The CDR3 consists of 14 residues. The CDR3 coding sequence is TGTGCCAGCAGCCTAGACAGGGGGAACACTGAAGCTTTCTTT. Amino acid sequence: CASSLDRGNTEAFF.

The J gene is TRBJ2-7, the V gene TRBV16, with D tentatively TRBD1 or TRBD2 (6 bases each). Germline V lookup: CDR1 KGHSY, CDR2 FQNENV. The CDR3 consists of 14 residues. Trimming stripped 4 bases from V and 0 bases from J, with 10 bases between. CDR3 coding DNA: TGTGCCAGCAGCCGGGGGGCTTTCTCCTACGAGCAGTACTTC. This translates into CASSRGAFSYEQYF.

The gene calls are TRBV28 and TRBJ2-7; D not certain. The length of the CDR3 is 12 residues. Between the trimmed V and J ends, which lost 1 base and 6 bases, there was a span of 7 bases. The germline gives CDR1 MDHEN, CDR2 SYDVKM. The CDR3 region has the DNA TGTGCCAGCAGTTTATATGCCGGCGAGCAGTACTTC. The encoded protein is CASSLYAGEQYF.

The J gene is TRBJ2-7, the V gene TRBV3-1 (or the pseudogene TRBV3-2), with D tentatively TRBD2 (6 bases). The CDR3 sequence is 14 residues long. V lost 4 bases to trimming and J lost 1 base, with 11 bases between them. CDR1 and CDR2 from the germline V gene are LGHDT and YNNKEL (reference sequence). CDR3 coding DNA: TGTGCCAGCAGCCTAGCGGCTATTTCCTACGAGCAGTACTTC. Translated: CASSLAAISYEQYF.

Concerning this clone itself: Possible read error: a much larger clone is one base away. This chain connects TRBV6-5 to TRBJ2-3, with unresolved D. The germline V gene encodes CDR1 MNHEY and CDR2 SVGAGI. Trimming took off 4 bases at V and 1 base at J, with 6 bases between the two ends. The CDR3 covers 13 residues. The CDR3 coding sequence is TGTGCCAGCAGTTCTGGGGGCACAGATACGCAGTATTTT. The encoded protein is CASSSGGTDTQYF.

This sequence joins TRBV2 and TRBJ2-2; 8 bases agree with TRBD1. The length of the CDR3 is 15 residues. Germline V gene lookup returns CDR1 SNHLY and CDR2 FYNNEI. Germline trimming cut 4 bases from V and 5 bases from J; bases unmatched to any gene: 6. The CDR3 reads CASSAGQGRTGELFF. The CDR3 bases are TGTGCCAGCAGTGCTGGACAGGGACGGACCGGGGAGCTGTTTTTT.

The chain joins TRBV30 to TRBJ2-2, with 8 bases lining up with TRBD1. V dropped 3 bases and J dropped 4; count of bases not matched to a gene: 4. The CDR3 runs to 14 residues. Germline assignment: CDR1 GTSNPN and CDR2 SVGIG (reference sequence). As DNA, the CDR3 is TGTGCCTGGAGCGCAGGGGGCGTCACCGGGGAGCTGTTTTTT. This codes for CAWSAGGVTGELFF.

The chain carries TRBV5-5 and TRBJ1-2; no clear D. V was clipped by 6 bases and J by 8 bases, with 17 bases between them. CDR1 is SGHKS and CDR2 is YYEKEE in the germline V gene (reference sequence). The CDR3 extends over 13 amino acids. DNA for the CDR3: TGTGCCAGCATCAGTGTAGTCGGCGGCGGCTACACCTTC. Residues: CASISVVGGGYTF. The full variable domain, with the rest looked up from reference TRBV5-5 and TRBJ1-2, is DAGVTQSPTHLIKTRGQQVTLRCSPISGHKSVSWYQQVLGQGPQFIFQYYEKEERGRGNFPDRFSARQFPNYSSELNVNALLLGDSALYLCASISVVGGGYTFGSGTRLTVV.

V gene TRBV4-3 combines with J gene TRBJ2-6; D may be TRBD1 or TRBD2 (6 bases each). In germline, CDR1 is LGHNA, CDR2 YSLEER. The CDR3 totals 17 residues. Trimming pared 0 bases from V and 4 bases from J, leaving 13 bases between. CDR3 nucleotide sequence: TGCGCCAGCAGCCAAGATAAGGAGGGGGTCGGGGCCAACGTCCTGACTTTC. Translated, it gives CASSQDKEGVGANVLTF.

On this clone itself: Distinct nucleotide sequences in the sample also encode this CDR3. J is TRBJ2-5 and V is TRBV15; no definite D call. CDR1 is LNHNV and CDR2 is YYDKDF in the germline V gene (reference sequence). This CDR3 region has 13 residues. Trimming took 1 base from V and 2 from J, leaving 5 bases between them. CDR3 protein: CATSRGTQETQYF. CDR3 DNA: TGTGCCACCAGCAGAGGAACTCAAGAGACCCAGTACTTC.

V gene TRBV5-6 combines with J gene TRBJ1-1; D is undetermined. The CDR3 runs 12 residues. Per germline, CDR1 SGHDT and CDR2 YYEEEE. V lost 0 bases to trimming and J lost 7 bases, with 7 bases between them. CDR3 coding DNA: TGTGCCAGCAGCTTGGGGAACTATGAAGCTTTCTTT. The encoded protein is CASSLGNYEAFF.